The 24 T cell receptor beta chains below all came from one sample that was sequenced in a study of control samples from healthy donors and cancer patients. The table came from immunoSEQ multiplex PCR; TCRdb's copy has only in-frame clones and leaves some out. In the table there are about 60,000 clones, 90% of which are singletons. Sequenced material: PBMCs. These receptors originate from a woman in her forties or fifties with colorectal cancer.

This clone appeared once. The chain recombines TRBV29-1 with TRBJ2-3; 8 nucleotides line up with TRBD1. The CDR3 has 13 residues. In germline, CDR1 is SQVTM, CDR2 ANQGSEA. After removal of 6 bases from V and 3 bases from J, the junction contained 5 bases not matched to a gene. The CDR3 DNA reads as TGCAGCGTCCCACAGGGGGGAACAGATACGCAGTATTTT. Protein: CSVPQGGTDTQYF.

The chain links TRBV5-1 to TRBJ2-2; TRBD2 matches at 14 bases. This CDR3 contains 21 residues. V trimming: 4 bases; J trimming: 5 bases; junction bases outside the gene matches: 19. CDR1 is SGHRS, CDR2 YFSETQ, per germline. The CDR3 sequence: CASSDGDQTSGRVRRTGELFF. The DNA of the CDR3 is TGCGCCAGCAGCGACGGAGACCAGACTAGCGGGAGGGTACGTCGTACCGGGGAGCTGTTTTTT.

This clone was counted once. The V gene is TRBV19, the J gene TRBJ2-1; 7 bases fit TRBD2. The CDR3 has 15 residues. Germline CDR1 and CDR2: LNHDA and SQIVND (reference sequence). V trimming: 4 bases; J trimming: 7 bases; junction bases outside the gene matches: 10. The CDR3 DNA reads TGTGCCAGTAGTAAGGGCGGGAGTGGTTCAAATGAGCAGTTCTTC. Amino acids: CASSKGGSGSNEQFF. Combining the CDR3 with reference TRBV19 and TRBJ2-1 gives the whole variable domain DGGITQSPKYLFRKEGQNVTLSCEQNLNHDAMYWYRQDPGQGLRLIYYSQIVNDFQKGDIAEGYSVSREKKESFPLTVTSAQKNPTAFYLCASSKGGSGSNEQFFGPGTRLTVL.

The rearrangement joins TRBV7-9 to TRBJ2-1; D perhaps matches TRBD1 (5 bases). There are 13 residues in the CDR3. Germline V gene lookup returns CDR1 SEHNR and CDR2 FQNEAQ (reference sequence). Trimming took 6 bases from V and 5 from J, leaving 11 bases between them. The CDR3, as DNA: TGTGCCAGCAGTACAGGACCTAACAATGAGCAGTTCTTC. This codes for CASSTGPNNEQFF.

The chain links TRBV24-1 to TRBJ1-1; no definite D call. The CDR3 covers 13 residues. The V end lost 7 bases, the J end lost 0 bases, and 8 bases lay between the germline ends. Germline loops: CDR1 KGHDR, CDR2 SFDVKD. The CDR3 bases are TGTGCCACCAGGGGTCCGGTGAACACTGAAGCTTTCTTT. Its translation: CATRGPVNTEAFF.

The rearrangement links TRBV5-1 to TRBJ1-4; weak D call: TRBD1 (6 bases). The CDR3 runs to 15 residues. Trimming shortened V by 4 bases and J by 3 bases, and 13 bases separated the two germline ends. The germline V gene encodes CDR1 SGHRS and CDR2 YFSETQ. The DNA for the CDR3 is TGCGCCAGCAGCACACAGACAGGAGCTAATGAAAAACTGTTTTTT. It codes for CASSTQTGANEKLFF. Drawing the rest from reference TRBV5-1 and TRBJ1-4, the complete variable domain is KAGVTQTPRYLIKTRGQQVTLSCSPISGHRSVSWYQQTPGQGLQFLFEYFSETQRNKGNFPGRFSGRQFSNSRSEMNVSTLELGDSALYLCASSTQTGANEKLFFGSGTQLSVL.

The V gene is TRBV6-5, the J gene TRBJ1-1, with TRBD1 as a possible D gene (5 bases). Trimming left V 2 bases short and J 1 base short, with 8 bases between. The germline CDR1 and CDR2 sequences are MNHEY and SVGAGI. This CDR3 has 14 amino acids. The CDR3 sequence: CASSYRGGNTEAFF. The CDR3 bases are TGTGCCAGCAGTTACCGCGGGGGGAACACTGAAGCTTTCTTT.

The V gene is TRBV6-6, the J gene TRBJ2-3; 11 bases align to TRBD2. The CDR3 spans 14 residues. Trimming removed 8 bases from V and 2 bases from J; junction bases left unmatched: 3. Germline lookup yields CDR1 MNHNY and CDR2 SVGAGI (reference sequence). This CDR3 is CASSSGGITDTQYF. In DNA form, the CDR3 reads TGTGCCAGCTCTAGCGGGGGGATCACAGATACGCAGTATTTT.

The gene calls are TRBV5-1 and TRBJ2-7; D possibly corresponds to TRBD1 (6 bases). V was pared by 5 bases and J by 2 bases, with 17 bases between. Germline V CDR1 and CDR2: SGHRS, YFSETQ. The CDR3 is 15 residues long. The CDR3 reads CASSPTDSVAYEQYF. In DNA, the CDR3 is TGCGCCAGCAGTCCTACGGACAGCGTTGCCTACGAGCAGTACTTC.

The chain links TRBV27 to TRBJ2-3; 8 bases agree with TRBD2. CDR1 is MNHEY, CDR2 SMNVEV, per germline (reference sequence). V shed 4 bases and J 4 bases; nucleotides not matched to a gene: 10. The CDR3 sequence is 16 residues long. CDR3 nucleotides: TGTGCCAGCAGTTCTTCTAGCGGGCACTGGGCAGATACGCAGTATTTT. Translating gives CASSSSSGHWADTQYF.

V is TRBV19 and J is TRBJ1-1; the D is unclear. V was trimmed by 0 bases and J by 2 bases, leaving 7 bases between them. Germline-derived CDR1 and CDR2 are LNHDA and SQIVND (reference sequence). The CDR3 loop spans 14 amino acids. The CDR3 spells CASSIDYDNTEAFF. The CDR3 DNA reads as TGTGCCAGTAGTATAGATTACGATAACACTGAAGCTTTCTTT.

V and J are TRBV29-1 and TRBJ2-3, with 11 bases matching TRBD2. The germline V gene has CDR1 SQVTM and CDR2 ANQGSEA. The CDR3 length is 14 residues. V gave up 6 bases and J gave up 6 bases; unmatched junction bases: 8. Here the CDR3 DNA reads TGCAGCGTCTGGGGACTAGCGGAGAGGGATACGCAGTATTTT. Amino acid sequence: CSVWGLAERDTQYF.

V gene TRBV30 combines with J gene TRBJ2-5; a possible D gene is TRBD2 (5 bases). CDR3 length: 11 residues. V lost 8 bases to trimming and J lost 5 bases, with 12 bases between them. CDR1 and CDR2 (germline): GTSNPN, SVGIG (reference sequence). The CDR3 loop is CAQGGGETQYF. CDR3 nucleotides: TGTGCCCAAGGAGGCGGGGAGACCCAGTACTTC. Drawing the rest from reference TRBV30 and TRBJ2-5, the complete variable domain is SQTIHQWPATLVQPVGSPLSLECTVEGTSNPNLYWYRQAAGRGLQLLFYSVGIGQISSEVPQNLSASRPQDRQFILSSKKLLLSDSGFYLCAQGGGETQYFGPGTRLLVL.

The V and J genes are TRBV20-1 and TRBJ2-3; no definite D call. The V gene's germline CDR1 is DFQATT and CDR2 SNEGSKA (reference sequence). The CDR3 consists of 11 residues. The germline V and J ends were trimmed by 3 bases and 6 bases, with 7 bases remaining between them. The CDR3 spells CSASMIDTQYF. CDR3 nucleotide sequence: TGCAGTGCTAGTATGATTGATACGCAGTATTTT.

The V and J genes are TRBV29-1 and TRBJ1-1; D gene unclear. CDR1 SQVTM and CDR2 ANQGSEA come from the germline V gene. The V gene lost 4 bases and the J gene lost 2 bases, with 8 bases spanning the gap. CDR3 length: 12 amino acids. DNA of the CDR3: TGCAGCGTTGGACGGAGTAACACTGAAGCTTTCTTT. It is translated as CSVGRSNTEAFF.

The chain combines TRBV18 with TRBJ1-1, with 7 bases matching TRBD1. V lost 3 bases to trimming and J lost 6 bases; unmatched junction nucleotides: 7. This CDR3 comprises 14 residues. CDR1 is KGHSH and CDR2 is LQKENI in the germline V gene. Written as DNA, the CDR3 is TGTGCCAGCTCACCTGACGGGACAGAAGCTGAAGCTTTCTTT. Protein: CASSPDGTEAEAFF.

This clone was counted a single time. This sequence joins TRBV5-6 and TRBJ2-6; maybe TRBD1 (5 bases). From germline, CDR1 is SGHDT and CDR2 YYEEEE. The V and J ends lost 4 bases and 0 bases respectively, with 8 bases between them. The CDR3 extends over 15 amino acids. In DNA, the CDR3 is TGTGCCAGCAGCGACAGACGCTCTGGGGCCAACGTCCTGACTTTC. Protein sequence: CASSDRRSGANVLTF.

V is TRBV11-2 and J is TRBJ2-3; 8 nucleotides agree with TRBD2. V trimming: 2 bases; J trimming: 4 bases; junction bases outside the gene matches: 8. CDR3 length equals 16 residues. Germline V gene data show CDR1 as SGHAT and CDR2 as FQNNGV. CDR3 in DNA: TGTGCCAGCAGCTTATCACGGGGGGGCCATGCAGATACGCAGTATTTT. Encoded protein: CASSLSRGGHADTQYF.

The CDR3 sequence: CASSLDRTGGRGPLHF. CDR3 DNA: TGTGCCAGCAGTTTAGACCGGACAGGGGGCCGTGGACCCCTCCACTTT. The chain is built from TRBV6-5 and TRBJ1-6, with TRBD1 matching 11 bases. Germline V lookup: CDR1 MNHEY, CDR2 SVGAGI. V gave up 4 bases and J gave up 12 bases; unmatched junction bases: 11. This CDR3 is built from 16 residues.

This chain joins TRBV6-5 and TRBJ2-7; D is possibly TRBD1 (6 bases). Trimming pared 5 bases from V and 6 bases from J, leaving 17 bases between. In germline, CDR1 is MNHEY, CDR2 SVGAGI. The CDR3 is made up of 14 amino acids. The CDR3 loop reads CASSKIQGRGEQYF. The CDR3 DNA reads TGTGCCAGCAGTAAGATACAGGGCCGGGGCGAGCAGTACTTC.

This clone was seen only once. The CDR3 DNA is TGCGCCAGCAGTGTATCTCCGGGGTACACCGGGGAGCTGTTTTTT. It translates to CASSVSPGYTGELFF. The J gene is TRBJ2-2, the V gene TRBV10-1; D might be TRBD2 (5 bases). The CDR3 is made up of 15 amino acids. Germline CDR1 reads WNHNN; CDR2 reads SYGVQD (reference sequence). V lost 4 bases and J lost 3, with 12 bases in between.

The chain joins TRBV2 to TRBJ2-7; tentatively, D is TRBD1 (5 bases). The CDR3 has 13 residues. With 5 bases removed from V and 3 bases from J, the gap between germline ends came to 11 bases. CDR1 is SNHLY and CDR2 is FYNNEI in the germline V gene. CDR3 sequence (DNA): TGTGCCAGCAGTCCCCAAACAGGCTACGAGCAGTACTTC. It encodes CASSPQTGYEQYF. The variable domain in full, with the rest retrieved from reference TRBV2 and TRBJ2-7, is EPEVTQTPSHQVTQMGQEVILRCVPISNHLYFYWYRQILGQKVEFLVSFYNNEISEKSEIFDDQFSVERPDGSNFTLKIRSTKLEDSAMYFCASSPQTGYEQYFGPGTRLTVT.

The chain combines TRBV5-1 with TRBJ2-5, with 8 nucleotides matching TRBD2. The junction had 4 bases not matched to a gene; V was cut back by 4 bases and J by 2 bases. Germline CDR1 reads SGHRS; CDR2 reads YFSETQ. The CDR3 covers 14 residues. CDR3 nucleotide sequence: TGCGCCAGCAGCCCCGGGGGGGCACAAGAGACCCAGTACTTC. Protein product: CASSPGGAQETQYF.

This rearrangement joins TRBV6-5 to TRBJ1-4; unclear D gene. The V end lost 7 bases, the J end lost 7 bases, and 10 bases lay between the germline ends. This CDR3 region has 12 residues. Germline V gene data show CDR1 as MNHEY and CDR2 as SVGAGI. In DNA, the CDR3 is TGTGCCAGCACGGGAGAGGCTGAAAAACTGTTTTTT. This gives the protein CASTGEAEKLFF.